The source of this T cell receptor (beta chain) is a study of T cell responses to AZD1222 COVID-19 vaccine. Whether given at about 4 or about 12 weeks, second doses were pooled. Details on this clone: Its antigen is not known.

Whole-study results and caveats: Spike as a whole was targeted by vaccine-associated CD4 TCRs, dominant at 160-218 and 743-854. Donors were mostly white British, more females; clonal diversity possibly underestimated. In the spike-specific TCR repertoire, nearly half reportedly target unmutated variant regions.

The assay was immunoSEQ multiplex PCR, and TCRdb's table has in-frame clones only and misses some. Among 180,000 or so clones listed, 92% were seen once. There are 14 residues in the CDR3. The V segment lost 7 bases and the J segment 5 bases; nucleotides outside the gene matches: 9. Germline loops: CDR1 MNHEY, CDR2 SVGAGI. The sample consisted of peripheral blood, taken 28 days after the second AZD1222 dose. V usage is TRBV6-5 and J usage is TRBJ1-1; 8 nucleotides line up with TRBD1. The TCR was taken from an adult who received the AZD1222 COVID-19 vaccine. The CDR3 region is CASNPPGGETEAFF. In nucleotides, the CDR3 is TGTGCCAGCAACCCTCCAGGGGGCGAAACTGAAGCTTTCTTT.